The 7 T cell receptor beta chains below all came from one sample that was sequenced in a study of shared clonotypes between healthy human individuals. Profiling relied on immunoSEQ multiplex PCR, and the TCRdb table lists in-frame clones only, not all of them. The top ten clones hold about 0.45% of a sample with approximately 1.4 million clones, around 98% of them seen once. The sample was naive CD4+ T cells sorted from blood. The subset is: CD45RA+ positively selected. These receptors were taken from a man in his thirties or forties in good health.

J is TRBJ2-5 and V is TRBV5-1, with 10 bases matching TRBD1. The CDR3 loop spans 16 amino acids. From germline, CDR1 is SGHRS and CDR2 YFSETQ. J gave up 5 bases and V 4 bases, and 11 bases lay outside the gene matches. CDR3 in DNA: TGCGCCAGCAGCCCACCTGGACAGGGGGGCTTGGAGACCCAGTACTTC. It specifies CASSPPGQGGLETQYF.

The chain is built from TRBV7-2 and TRBJ2-7, with TRBD1 as a possible D gene (6 bases). Germline loops: CDR1 SGHTA, CDR2 FQGNSA. This CDR3 region has 12 residues. The V end lost 5 bases, the J end lost 6 bases, and 11 bases lay between the germline ends. CDR3 DNA: TGTGCCAGCAGCAAACAGGGTTTCGAGCAGTACTTC. Its translation: CASSKQGFEQYF.

The chain combines TRBV2 with TRBJ2-7; 7 positions match TRBD1. The CDR3 runs 13 residues. Unmatched junction bases numbered 6, after V lost 5 bases and J lost 5 bases. Germline CDR1 and CDR2: SNHLY and FYNNEI. The CDR3: CASSPRGLNEQYF. CDR3 nucleotide sequence: TGTGCCAGCAGTCCAAGGGGGCTCAACGAGCAGTACTTC. Filled out from reference TRBV2 and TRBJ2-7, the complete variable domain reads EPEVTQTPSHQVTQMGQEVILRCVPISNHLYFYWYRQILGQKVEFLVSFYNNEISEKSEIFDDQFSVERPDGSNFTLKIRSTKLEDSAMYFCASSPRGLNEQYFGPGTRLTVT.

The rearrangement joins TRBV27 to TRBJ2-7; D gene uncertain. Germline CDR1 MNHEY, CDR2 SMNVEV (reference sequence). This CDR3 is 14 amino acids long. Trimming removed 6 bases at V and 5 bases at J, with 17 bases between. DNA of the CDR3: TGTGCCAGCAGCATAAAAGACGGACGTGACGAGCAGTACTTC. Amino acid sequence: CASSIKDGRDEQYF.

The rearrangement links TRBV18 to TRBJ2-5; D gene uncertain. The V end lost 2 bases, the J end lost 4 bases, and 11 bases lay between the germline ends. The CDR3 is 14 residues long. Germline V gene lookup returns CDR1 KGHSH and CDR2 LQKENI. In nucleotides, the CDR3 is TGTGCCAGCTCACCAAATGGAGTCCGAGAGACCCAGTACTTC. Translated: CASSPNGVRETQYF.

This sequence joins TRBV9 and TRBJ2-7; 9 bases map to TRBD2. Germline V gene sequence: CDR1 SGDLS, CDR2 YYNGEE. V shed 2 bases, J shed 2 bases, and the junction held 8 bases outside the gene matches. The CDR3 consists of 16 residues. Here the CDR3 reads CASSVIAGAPPYEQYF. The DNA of the CDR3 is TGTGCCAGCAGCGTTATAGCGGGAGCGCCGCCCTACGAGCAGTACTTC.

The chain links TRBV2 to TRBJ2-1, with D perhaps matching TRBD1 (6 bases). This CDR3 is 12 amino acids long. The germline V gene has CDR1 SNHLY and CDR2 FYNNEI. Deletions cut 7 bases from V and 9 bases from J, with 13 bases between. CDR3 loop: CASNTGFGEQFF. The CDR3 DNA reads as TGTGCCAGCAATACAGGGTTCGGTGAGCAGTTCTTC.